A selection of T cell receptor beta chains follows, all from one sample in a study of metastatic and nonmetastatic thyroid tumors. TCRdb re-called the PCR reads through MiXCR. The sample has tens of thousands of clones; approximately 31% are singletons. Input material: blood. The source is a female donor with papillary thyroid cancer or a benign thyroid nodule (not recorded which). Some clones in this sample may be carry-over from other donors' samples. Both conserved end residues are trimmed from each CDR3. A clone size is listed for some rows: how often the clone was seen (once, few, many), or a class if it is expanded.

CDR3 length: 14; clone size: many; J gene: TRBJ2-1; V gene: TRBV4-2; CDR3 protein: ASSQGSTGRRGEQF
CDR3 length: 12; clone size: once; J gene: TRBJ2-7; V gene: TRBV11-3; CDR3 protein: ASSLRQGSYEQY
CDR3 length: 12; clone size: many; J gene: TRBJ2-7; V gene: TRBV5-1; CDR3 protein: ASSPGTRPYEQY
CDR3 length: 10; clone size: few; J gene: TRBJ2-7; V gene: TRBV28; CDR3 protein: ASRTTTYEQY
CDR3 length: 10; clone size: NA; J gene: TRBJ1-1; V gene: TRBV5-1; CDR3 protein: ASSLSRDAAF
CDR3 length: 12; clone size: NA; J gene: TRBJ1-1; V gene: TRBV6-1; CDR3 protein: AARGPDRNTEAF
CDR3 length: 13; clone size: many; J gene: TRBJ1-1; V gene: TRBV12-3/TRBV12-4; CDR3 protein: ASSRNWGAQRYAF
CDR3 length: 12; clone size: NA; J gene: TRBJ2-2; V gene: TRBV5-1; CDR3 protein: ASSFTGETGELF
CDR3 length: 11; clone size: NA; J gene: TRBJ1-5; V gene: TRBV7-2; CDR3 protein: ASSLGPTDPQH
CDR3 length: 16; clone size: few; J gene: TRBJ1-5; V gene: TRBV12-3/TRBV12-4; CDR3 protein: ASSFGGSGRPFNQPQH
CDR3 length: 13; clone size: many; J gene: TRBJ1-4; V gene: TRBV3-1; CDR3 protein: ASSQELRGFGKLF
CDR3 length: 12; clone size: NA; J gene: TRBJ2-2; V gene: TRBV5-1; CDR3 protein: ASSLSWDTGELF
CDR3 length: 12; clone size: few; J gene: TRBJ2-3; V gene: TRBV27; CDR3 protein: ASSLGGASDTQY
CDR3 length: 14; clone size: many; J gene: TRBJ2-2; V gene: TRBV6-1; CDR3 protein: ASSFGLGEVAGELF
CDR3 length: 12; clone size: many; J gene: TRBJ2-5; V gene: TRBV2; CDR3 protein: ASSDRGGDETQY
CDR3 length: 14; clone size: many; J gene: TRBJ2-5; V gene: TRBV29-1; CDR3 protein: SVDPSLLAGEETQY
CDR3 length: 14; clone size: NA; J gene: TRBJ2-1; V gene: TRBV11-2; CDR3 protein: ASSPGQGWTYNEQF
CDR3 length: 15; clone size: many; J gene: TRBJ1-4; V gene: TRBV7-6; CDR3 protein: ASSLGITVATNEKLF
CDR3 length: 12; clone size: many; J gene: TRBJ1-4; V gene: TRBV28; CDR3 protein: ASSLSQLNEKLF
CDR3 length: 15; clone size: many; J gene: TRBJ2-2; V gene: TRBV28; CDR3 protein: ASNFQTSGRDTGELF
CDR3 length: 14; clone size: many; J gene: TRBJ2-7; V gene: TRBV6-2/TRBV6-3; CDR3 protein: ASRPTSGRASVEQY
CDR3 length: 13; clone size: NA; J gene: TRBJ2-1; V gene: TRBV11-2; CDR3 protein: ASSFSLTSVNEQF
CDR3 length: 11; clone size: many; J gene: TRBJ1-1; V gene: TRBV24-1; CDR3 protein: ATRGRSVGEAF
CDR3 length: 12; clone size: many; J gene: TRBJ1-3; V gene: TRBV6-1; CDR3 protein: ASGTGDSGNTIY
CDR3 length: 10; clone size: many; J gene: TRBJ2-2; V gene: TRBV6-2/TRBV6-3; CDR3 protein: ASRPAAGELF
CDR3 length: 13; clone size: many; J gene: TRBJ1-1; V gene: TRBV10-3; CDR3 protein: AISHLTGKNTEAF
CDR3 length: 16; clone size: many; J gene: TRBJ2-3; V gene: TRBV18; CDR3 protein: ASSPPGTSGSNSDTQY